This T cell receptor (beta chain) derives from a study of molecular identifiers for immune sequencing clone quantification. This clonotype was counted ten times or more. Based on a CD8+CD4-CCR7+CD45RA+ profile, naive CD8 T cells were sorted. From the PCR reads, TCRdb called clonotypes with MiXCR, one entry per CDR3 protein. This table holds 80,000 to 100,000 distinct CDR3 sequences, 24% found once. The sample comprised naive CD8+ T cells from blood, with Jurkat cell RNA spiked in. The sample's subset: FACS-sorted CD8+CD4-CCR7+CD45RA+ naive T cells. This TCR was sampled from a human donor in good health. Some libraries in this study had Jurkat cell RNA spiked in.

CDR3 bases: TGTGCCAGTAGTTCCGTATCCGTCTCCTACGAGCAGTACTTC. This translates into CASSSVSVSYEQYF. The gene calls are TRBV19 and TRBJ2-7; D gene ambiguous. CDR3 length: 14 amino acids. V lost 5 bases, J lost 0 bases, and 11 bases lay in between. The germline V gene encodes CDR1 LNHDA and CDR2 SQIVND (reference sequence).